This TCR beta chain is drawn from a study of cytomegalovirus exposure and HLA in healthy donors (dated by TCRdb to about 2017). For the wider study: According to an earlier analysis of a few hundred of the donors, about 180 million T cells yielded 117 million unique TCR beta sequences and about 300 Gb of sequence data. Besides the first cohort of 550 to 750 subjects, a separate validation cohort made up of about 120 different subjects was used. Several DR-DQ haplotypes were treated as single units for association and clustering because of strong linkage in the cohort. Across around 400 genotyped donors of the cohort, an average of about 240,000 unique TCR beta nucleotide sequences per donor were sequenced, and roughly 20% of those sequences were non-productive. The T cell repertoires of 666 subjects were profiled by immunosequencing and related to cytomegalovirus serostatus. Donor age, sex, ethnicity and CMV serostatus were compiled together with the repertoire data. Every discovery cohort repertoire had been produced on one sequencing platform. To decide whether each TCR beta V gene segment behaved as functional or pseudogenic, an earlier analysis of fewer than 750 of the donors relied on high-throughput TCR beta sequencing. A later genetic analysis used genome-wide SNP genotypes for about 55% of the 666 donors, treating that subset as a discovery cohort. Among the roughly 400 genotyped donors, more than 70% belonged to the genetic ancestry cluster associated with self-reported Caucasian donors. A later analysis re-examined previously published TCR beta repertoires from about 700 donors and added high-resolution HLA genotyping to investigate patterns of TCR occurrence. HLA typing covered class I and class II loci at four-digit resolution. An early release covering 550 to 700 HLA-typed donors comprised about 290 gigabases of sequencing data and around 80 million unique TCR sequences. The number of donors typed differed by locus, with roughly 629-640 for A, B, C, DRB1 and DQB1, approximately 500 for DQA1, under 610 for DPA1, and some 450 for DPB1. In the later analysis, no new phenotypic data were used to find candidate immune exposures; instead, reliance was placed on TCR beta sequences and their occurrence across donors. The aim of the study was to test whether cataloging public T cell receptors could identify signatures of past pathogen exposure. To predict cytomegalovirus infection status, the study brought together high-throughput TCR immunosequencing, statistical association of individual TCRs with disease status, and machine learning. What the research found in general, with its limitations: An earlier analysis of 587 of the donors showed that most TCR beta V segments appeared in productive rearrangements either about 87% or about 30% of the time, which broadly matched IMGT annotations. At a false discovery rate of 0.05, a later analysis linked 16,000 or so TCR beta sequences to specific HLA alleles. The study listed 150 to 200 TCR beta chains as associated with cytomegalovirus. About 17 rarely observed V segments, including chromosome 9 orphons, were excluded from the earlier analysis of about 610 of the donors because counts were too low. An association between a missense DCLRE1C variant and V-gene and J-gene trimming of TCR beta chains was found in a later genetic analysis and replicated in an independent cohort. When HLA alleles, especially DR and DQ, strongly co-occurred, attributing TCR associations to individual alleles was difficult. In a later analysis, most CMV-associated TCR beta chains were found to appear HLA-restricted, with HLA associations seemingly driven largely by CMV exposure. Because HLA typing was missing for some donors at each locus, association tests included only the typed subset. It was suggested by the authors that the approach could potentially be generalized to other disease states and immunological phenotypes. A later analysis reported that several top co-occurrence clusters appeared linked to parvovirus B19, influenza, CMV and Epstein-Barr virus. In a later analysis, HLA-associated TCR beta chains were found to be more clonally expanded and to have lower generation probabilities than equally common non-associated chains. In vitro tests confirmed that a few of the cytomegalovirus-associated TCR beta chains recognize cytomegalovirus antigens. A cluster of highly shared sequence variants was judged likely to represent a technical artifact of the sequencing pipeline. Most TCR sequences were observed very rarely across donors, whereas some public TCRs were present in many individuals. The presence/absence analyses assumed that sequencing depth was roughly uniform across donors, and that assumption may not be true. In a later analysis, the rate of TCR association differed among HLA loci, with DRB1 alleles having the most associated TCRs and HLA-C alleles having the fewest. According to a later genetic analysis, donors in an Asian-associated ancestry cluster had fewer N-insertions in productive TCRs than the roughly 660-donor mean. In this cohort, only TCR beta chains were sequenced, and detectable features were limited by the absence of alpha or paired-chain data. Immune exposure information for the cohort was limited to CMV serostatus. A further reported finding was that TCR beta sequences accurately predicted the HLA-A and HLA-B alleles for most subjects in the first cohort. Some IMGT-functional V segments, including TRBV6-2 and TRBV6-3, could not be told apart with the 87-base-pair reads, so those segments were excluded. The classifier was reported to diagnose cytomegalovirus status with high specificity and sensitivity in both the original and validation cohorts. Linkage disequilibrium might explain the correlated functional status among segregating V segments, but an unknown experimental factor could not be excluded.

Library preparation was by the immunoSEQ multiplex PCR assay. A mixture of 60 forward primers for TCR Vbeta segments and 13 reverse primers for TCR Jbeta segments was used in the multiplex PCR. The CDR3 region of rearranged TCR beta genes was amplified from genomic DNA by a multiplex PCR assay. The amplified TCR beta libraries were sequenced on the Illumina HiSeq System as 87-base-pair reads. Concerning the study's data processing: Across the 670 or so repertoires, a later analysis counted roughly 77 million unique TCR beta chains, 9.5 million to 13 million of which were shared by at least two donors. To remove PCR and sequencing errors, raw reads were error-corrected and collapsed into unique sequences using a nearest-neighbor algorithm that merged closely related sequences. To assign V, D and J gene segments, CDR3 sequences were aligned to IMGT reference sequences. For a sequence to be retained, a match of at least six nucleotides to both a V gene segment and a J gene segment was required. A rearrangement counted as productive if the CDR3 had no stop codons and remained in frame with V and J, and every other rearrangement counted as non-productive. CDR3 was defined by IMGT convention, running from the second conserved V-encoded cysteine to the conserved J-encoded phenylalanine. In an earlier analysis of more than 550 of the donors, sequences lacking an unambiguous match to a single V gene segment were excluded. In an earlier analysis of around 590 of the donors, a V segment was called functional when productive rearrangements were above 56.7%, and segregating when the standard deviation between donors exceeded 5%. A statistical classification framework was built for diagnosing cytomegalovirus status from the catalog of TCR beta chain sequences. In a later analysis, TCR nucleotide sequences were compared against IMGT/GENE-DB human TR gene sequences so that V and J genes could be assigned. Using the TCRdist pipeline, a later analysis assigned CDR3 sequences along with most-parsimonious VDJ recombination scenarios. A later analysis defined each TCR beta chain by its CDR3 amino acid sequence plus V-gene family, and excluded reads lacking a unique V-gene family. As a way to deal with suspected cross-contamination and a sequencing artifact, a later analysis dropped 592 nucleotide sequences that were highly shared and had low generation probability. A later analysis calculated a clonal expansion index for each public chain from normalized within-repertoire ranks of inferred template counts. In a later analysis, generation probabilities were computed with a VDJ recombination model fitted to out-of-frame rearrangements, and the resulting probabilities were checked against IGoR. Hypergeometric tests were used in a later analysis to score TCR-TCR, TCR-HLA and TCR-CMV co-occurrence, with a repertoire-size bias correction applied to the TCR pairs. A later analysis estimated false discovery rates by permuting HLA or CMV assignments 20 times. In a later analysis, co-occurring TCRs were grouped using DBSCAN, with TCRdist sequence similarity added in when clustering inside HLA-allele-positive subsets. For co-occurrence clustering, repertoires with fewer than 30,000 or more than 120,000 public chains were excluded, along with several repertoires with anomalous nucleotide sharing. Imported from immuneACCESS, the table was reduced by TCRdb to in-frame sequences with V and J called. These copies leave out some clones; in studies compared against another copy, an unresolved V gene accounts for under half, and the cause of the remainder is not known. That table is the source of V, J and clone size, and D and trimming were worked out from the DNA. The sample table records about 130,000 clones; approximately 80% of these occur just once. Approximately 3.9% of the sample is taken by the ten largest.

The cohort consisted of fewer than 700 healthy bone marrow donors. At the time of sampling, all cohort members were nominally healthy, though unrecorded immune exposures were likely present. The donor was CMV seronegative and was included in the group of a few hundred seronegative cohort members. Every donor gave a peripheral blood sample, and the peripheral blood mononuclear cells from that sample were used for TCR beta sequencing. Genomic DNA was extracted from the blood cell samples with the Qiagen DNeasy Blood Extraction Kit. CDR1 is given as SEHNR and CDR2 as FQNEAQ, both from the germline V gene (reference sequence). Including the terminal cysteine and phenylalanine, the CDR3 comprises 15 residues. Only CDR3 DNA remains: 45 bases, in frame from the first base. The junction shows trimming of 5 bases on V and 3 bases on J, and the gene matches do not reach 5 bases of it. Comments on this clone: No antigen is known for it. Base quality data are lacking; no much larger clone is found one base away.

The rearranged chain carries TRBV7-9 and TRBJ2-5; 11 central bases correspond to TRBD2. The sequenced material came from PBMCs. The receptor comes from a man aged 40-49 years in good health and CMV-seronegative. DNA sequence: TGTGCCAGCAGCCGAAGACTAGCGGGGAAAGAGACCCAGTACTTC. This translates into CASSRRLAGKETQYF.